What follows describes a single TCR beta chain. Its specificity is unknown. These data originate in a study of cytomegalovirus exposure and HLA in healthy donors. Study findings and constraints: In the 130 or so validation repertoires, about 94% of cluster scores exceeded 0, per a later analysis. Testing in vitro showed a few CMV-associated chains specific for CMV antigens. A classifier reportedly called cytomegalovirus status with high sensitivity and specificity. There were 160 or so TCR beta chains listed as cytomegalovirus-associated.

Germline V lookup: CDR1 KGHSH, CDR2 LQKENI. This CDR3 spans 13 amino acids. J gave up 5 bases and V 0 bases, and 1 base lay outside the gene matches. Libraries were prepared by immunoSEQ multiplex PCR; TCRdb keeps only in-frame clonotypes and omits some of them. The sample has over 130,000 clones; around nine tenths are singletons. The rearrangement links TRBV18 to TRBJ2-7; TRBD2 aligns across 7 bases. The sequence came from a man aged 18 to 29 in good health and CMV-seropositive. The specimen sequenced was PBMCs. In DNA form, the CDR3 reads TGTGCCAGCTCACCACCGGGAGGGAACGAGCAGTACTTC. It translates to CASSPPGGNEQYF.